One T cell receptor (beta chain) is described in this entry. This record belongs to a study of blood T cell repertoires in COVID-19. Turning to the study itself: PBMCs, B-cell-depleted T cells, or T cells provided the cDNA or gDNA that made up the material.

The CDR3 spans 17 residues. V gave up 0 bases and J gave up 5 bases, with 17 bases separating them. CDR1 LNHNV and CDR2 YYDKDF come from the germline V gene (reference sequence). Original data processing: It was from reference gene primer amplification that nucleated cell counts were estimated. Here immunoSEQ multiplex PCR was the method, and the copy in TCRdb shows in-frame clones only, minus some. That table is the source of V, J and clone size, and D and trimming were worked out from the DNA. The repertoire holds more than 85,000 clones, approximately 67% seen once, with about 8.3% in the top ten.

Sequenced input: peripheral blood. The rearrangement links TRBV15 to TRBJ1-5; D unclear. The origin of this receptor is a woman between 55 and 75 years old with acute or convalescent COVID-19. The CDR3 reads CATSRDRERVRDQPQHF. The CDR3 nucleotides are TGTGCCACCAGCAGAGATCGGGAAAGGGTTCGTGATCAGCCCCAGCATTTT.